The clone carrying this TCR beta chain was counted at least ten times. Its antigen remains unidentified. The sample originates from a study of T cell repertoires in cytomegalovirus infection. As for the study in general: HLA-C-restricted CMV epitopes, recently identified, and well-studied HLA-B-restricted ones were used by the study.

This CDR3 has 16 residues. CDR1 is SGHTA and CDR2 is FQGNSA in the germline V gene. V was trimmed by 4 bases and J by 2 bases, leaving 17 bases between them. TCRdb passed the reads through MiXCR, listing each CDR3 protein once. The sample records about 110,000 distinct CDR3 sequences, 29% being singletons. Points from the study as a whole: In two of eight donors, the top clonotype was HLA-C-restricted CMV-specific.

The sample in question was CD8+ T cells from cultured PBMCs, obtained from culture after CMV antigen stimulation. This sequence originates from a human donor in good health (CMV status not recorded). Some clones in this sample may be carry-over from other donors' samples. The rearrangement links TRBV7-2 to TRBJ1-1, with a weak D call TRBD1 (5 bases). CDR3: CASSSGVGGSNTEAFF. CDR3 DNA sequence: TGTGCCAGCAGCTCGGGGGTGGGGGGGTCAAACACTGAAGCTTTCTTT.